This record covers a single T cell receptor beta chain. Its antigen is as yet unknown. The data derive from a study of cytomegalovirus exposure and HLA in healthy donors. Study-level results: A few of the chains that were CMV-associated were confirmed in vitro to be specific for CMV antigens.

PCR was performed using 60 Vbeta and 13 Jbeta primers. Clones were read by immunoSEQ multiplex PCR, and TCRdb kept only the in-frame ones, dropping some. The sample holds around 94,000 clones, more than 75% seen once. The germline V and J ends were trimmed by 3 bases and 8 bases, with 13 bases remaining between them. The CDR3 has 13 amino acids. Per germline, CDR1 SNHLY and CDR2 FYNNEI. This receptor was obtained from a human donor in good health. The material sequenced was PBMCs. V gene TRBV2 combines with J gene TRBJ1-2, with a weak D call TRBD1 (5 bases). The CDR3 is CASSDREVGGYTF. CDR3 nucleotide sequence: TGTGCCAGCAGTGACAGGGAAGTAGGCGGCTACACCTTC. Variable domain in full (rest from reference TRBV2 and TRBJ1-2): EPEVTQTPSHQVTQMGQEVILRCVPISNHLYFYWYRQILGQKVEFLVSFYNNEISEKSEIFDDQFSVERPDGSNFTLKIRSTKLEDSAMYFCASSDREVGGYTFGSGTRLTVV.